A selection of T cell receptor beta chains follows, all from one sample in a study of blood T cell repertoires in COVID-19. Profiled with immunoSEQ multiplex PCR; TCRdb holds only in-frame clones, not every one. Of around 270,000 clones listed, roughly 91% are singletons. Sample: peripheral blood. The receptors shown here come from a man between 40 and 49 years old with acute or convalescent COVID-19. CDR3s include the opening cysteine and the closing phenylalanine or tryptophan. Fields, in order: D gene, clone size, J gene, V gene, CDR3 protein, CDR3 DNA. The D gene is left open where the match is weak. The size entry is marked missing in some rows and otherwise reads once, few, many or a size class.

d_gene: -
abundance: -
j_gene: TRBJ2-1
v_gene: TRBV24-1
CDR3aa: CATSGVGGEQFF
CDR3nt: TGTGCCACCTCTGGGGTGGGGGGAGAGCAGTTCTTC

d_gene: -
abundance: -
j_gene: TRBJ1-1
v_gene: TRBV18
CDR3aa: CASSATAPLNTEAFF
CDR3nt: TGTGCCAGCTCAGCGACAGCTCCACTGAACACTGAAGCTTTCTTT

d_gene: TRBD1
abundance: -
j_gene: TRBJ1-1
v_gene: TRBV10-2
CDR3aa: CASRTGGRTEAFF
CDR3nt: TGCGCCAGCCGGACAGGGGGGCGAACTGAAGCTTTCTTT

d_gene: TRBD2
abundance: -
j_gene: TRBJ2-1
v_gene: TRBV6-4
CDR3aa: CASSDPSGGLSEQFF
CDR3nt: TGTGCCAGCAGTGACCCTAGCGGGGGTCTAAGTGAGCAGTTCTTC

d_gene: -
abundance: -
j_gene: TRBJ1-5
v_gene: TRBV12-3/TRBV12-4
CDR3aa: CASSFERNQPQHF
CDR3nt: TGTGCCAGCAGTTTCGAGCGCAATCAGCCCCAGCATTTT

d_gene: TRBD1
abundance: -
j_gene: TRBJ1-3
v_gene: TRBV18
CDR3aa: CASSPQGATGNTIYF
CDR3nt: TGTGCCAGCTCACCTCAGGGGGCAACTGGAAACACCATATATTTT

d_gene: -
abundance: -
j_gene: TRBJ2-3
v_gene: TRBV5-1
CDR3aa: CASSLGDTSDTQYF
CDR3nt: TGCGCCAGCAGCTTGGGGGACACCTCAGATACGCAGTATTTT

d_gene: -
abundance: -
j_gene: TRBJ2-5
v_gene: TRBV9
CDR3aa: CASSPGQTEIQETQYF
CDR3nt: TGTGCCAGCAGCCCTGGGCAGACAGAAATCCAAGAGACCCAGTACTTC

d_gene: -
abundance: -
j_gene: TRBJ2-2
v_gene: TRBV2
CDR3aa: CASTRDRIDTGELFF
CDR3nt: TGTGCCAGCACTCGAGACAGAATTGACACCGGGGAGCTGTTTTTT

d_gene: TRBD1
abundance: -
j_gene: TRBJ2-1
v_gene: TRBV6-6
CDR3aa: CAISDRGEYNEQFF
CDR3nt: TGTGCCATCTCCGACAGGGGCGAATACAATGAGCAGTTCTTC

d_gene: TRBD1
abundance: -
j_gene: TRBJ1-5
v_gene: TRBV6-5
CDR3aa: CASTKTGEGNQPQHF
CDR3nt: TGTGCCAGCACCAAGACAGGGGAAGGCAATCAGCCCCAGCATTTT

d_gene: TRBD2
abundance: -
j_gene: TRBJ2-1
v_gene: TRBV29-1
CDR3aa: CSVDLAGGYNEQFF
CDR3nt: TGCAGCGTTGATTTGGCGGGGGGCTACAATGAGCAGTTCTTC

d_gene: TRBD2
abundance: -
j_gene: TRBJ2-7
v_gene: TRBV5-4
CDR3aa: CASSLDSGLEYEQYF
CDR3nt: TGTGCCAGCAGCTTGGACTCGGGACTAGAGTACGAGCAGTACTTC

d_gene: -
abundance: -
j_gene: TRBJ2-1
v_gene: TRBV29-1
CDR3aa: CSVEASYNEQFF
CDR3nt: TGCAGCGTTGAGGCTTCCTACAATGAGCAGTTCTTC

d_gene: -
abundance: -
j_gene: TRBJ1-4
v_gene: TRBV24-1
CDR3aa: CATSDLQGPNEKLFF
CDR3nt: TGTGCCACCAGTGATTTGCAGGGGCCTAATGAAAAACTGTTTTTT

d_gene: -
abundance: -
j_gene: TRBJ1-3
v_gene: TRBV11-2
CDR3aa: CASSPLRNTIYF
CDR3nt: TGTGCCAGCAGCCCTCTTAGAAACACCATATATTTT

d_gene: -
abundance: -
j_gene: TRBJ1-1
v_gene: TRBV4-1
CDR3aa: CASSQDPRWNTEAFF
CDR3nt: TGCGCCAGCAGCCAAGACCCACGGTGGAACACTGAAGCTTTCTTT

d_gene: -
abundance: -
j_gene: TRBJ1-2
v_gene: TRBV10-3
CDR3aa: CAISDGQIYGYTF
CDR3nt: TGTGCCATCAGTGATGGGCAGATTTATGGCTACACCTTC

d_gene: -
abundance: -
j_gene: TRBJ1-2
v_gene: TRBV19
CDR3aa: CARGNRLKGNYGYTF
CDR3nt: TGTGCCAGGGGAAACCGACTAAAAGGTAACTATGGCTACACCTTC

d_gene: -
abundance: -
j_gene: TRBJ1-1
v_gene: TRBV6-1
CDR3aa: CASSEYSQGGTEAFF
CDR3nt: TGTGCCAGCAGTGAGTACTCTCAGGGAGGCACTGAAGCTTTCTTT

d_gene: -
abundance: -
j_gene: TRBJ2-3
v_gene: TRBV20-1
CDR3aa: CSASAGIANTPDTQYF
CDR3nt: TGCAGTGCTAGTGCGGGTATAGCGAACACCCCAGATACGCAGTATTTT

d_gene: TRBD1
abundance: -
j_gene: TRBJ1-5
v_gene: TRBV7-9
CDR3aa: CASSRTGEQPQHF
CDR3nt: TGTGCCAGCAGCCGGACAGGGGAGCAGCCCCAGCATTTT

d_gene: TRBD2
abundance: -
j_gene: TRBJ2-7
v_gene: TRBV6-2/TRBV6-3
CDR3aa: CASSYSNSGGGYEQYF
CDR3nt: TGTGCCAGCAGTTACTCCAATAGCGGGGGAGGCTACGAGCAGTACTTC

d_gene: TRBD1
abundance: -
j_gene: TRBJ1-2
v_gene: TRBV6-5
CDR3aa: CASSWSGTGWGYTF
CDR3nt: TGTGCCAGCAGTTGGTCCGGGACAGGGTGGGGCTACACCTTC

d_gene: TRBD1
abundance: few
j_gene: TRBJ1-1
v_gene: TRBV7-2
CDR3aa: CASSLAGAGGAYTEAFF
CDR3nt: TGTGCCAGCAGCTTAGCGGGTGCAGGGGGCGCCTACACTGAAGCTTTCTTT

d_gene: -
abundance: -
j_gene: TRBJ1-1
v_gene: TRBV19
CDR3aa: CASSFTIWLLNTEAFF
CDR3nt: TGTGCCAGTAGTTTCACAATTTGGTTGTTGAACACTGAAGCTTTCTTT

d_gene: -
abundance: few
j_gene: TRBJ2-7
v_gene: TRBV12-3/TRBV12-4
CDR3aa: CASSSRVYYEQYF
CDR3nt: TGTGCCAGCAGCTCCAGGGTCTACTACGAGCAGTACTTC

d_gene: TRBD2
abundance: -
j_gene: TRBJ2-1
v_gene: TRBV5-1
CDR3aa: CASRETSGGNEQFF
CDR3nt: TGCGCCAGCCGCGAGACTAGCGGGGGGAATGAGCAGTTCTTC

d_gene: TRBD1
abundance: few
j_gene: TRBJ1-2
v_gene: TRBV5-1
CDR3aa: CASSPGTGTPYGYTF
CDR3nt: TGCGCCAGCAGCCCGGGGACAGGCACTCCTTATGGCTACACCTTC

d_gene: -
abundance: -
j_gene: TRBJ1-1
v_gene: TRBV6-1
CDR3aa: CASSETYTEAFF
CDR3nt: TGTGCCAGCAGTGAGACATACACTGAAGCTTTCTTT

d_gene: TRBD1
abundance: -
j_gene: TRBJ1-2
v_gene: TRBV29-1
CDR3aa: CSVEDRDRGYYGYTF
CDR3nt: TGCAGCGTTGAAGATAGAGACAGGGGGTACTATGGCTACACCTTC

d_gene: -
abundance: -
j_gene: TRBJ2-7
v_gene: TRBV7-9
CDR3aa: CASSRSRYEQYF
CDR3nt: TGTGCCAGCAGCCGGTCGAGGTACGAGCAGTACTTC

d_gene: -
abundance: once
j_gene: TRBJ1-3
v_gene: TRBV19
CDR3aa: CASSTDSFSGNTIYF
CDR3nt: TGTGCCAGTAGTACGGACAGTTTCTCTGGAAACACCATATATTTT

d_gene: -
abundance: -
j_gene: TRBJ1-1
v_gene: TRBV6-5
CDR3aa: CASSYQTVSNTEAFF
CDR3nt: TGTGCCAGCAGTTACCAGACAGTGTCGAACACTGAAGCTTTCTTT

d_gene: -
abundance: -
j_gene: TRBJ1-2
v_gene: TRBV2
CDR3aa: CASSPVLGGDYGYTF
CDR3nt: TGTGCCAGCAGCCCGGTGCTAGGGGGGGACTATGGCTACACCTTC

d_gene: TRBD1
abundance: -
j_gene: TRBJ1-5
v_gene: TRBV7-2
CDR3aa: CASSSSRDRGSNQPQHF
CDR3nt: TGTGCCAGCAGCTCGTCCCGGGACAGGGGTAGCAATCAGCCCCAGCATTTT

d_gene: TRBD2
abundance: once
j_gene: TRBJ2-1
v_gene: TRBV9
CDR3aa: CASSVGGGGTNEQFF
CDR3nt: TGTGCCAGCAGCGTAGGAGGCGGGGGGACGAATGAGCAGTTCTTC

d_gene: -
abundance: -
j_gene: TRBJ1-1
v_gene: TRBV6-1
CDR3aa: CASSDRQSMNTEAFF
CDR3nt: TGTGCCAGCAGTGACCGACAGTCCATGAACACTGAAGCTTTCTTT

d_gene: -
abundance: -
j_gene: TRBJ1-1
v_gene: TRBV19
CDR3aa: CASSISGARTEAFF
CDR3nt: TGTGCCAGTAGTATTTCAGGGGCACGGACTGAAGCTTTCTTT

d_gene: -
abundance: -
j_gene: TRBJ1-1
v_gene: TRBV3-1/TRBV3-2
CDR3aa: CASSLELMNTEAFF
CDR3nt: TGTGCCAGCAGTCTCGAACTCATGAACACTGAAGCTTTCTTT

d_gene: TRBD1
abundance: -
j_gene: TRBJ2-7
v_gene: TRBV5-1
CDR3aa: CASQDRAVNEQYF
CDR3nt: TGCGCCAGCCAGGACAGGGCAGTGAACGAGCAGTACTTC

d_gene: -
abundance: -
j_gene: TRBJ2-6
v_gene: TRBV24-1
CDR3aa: CATSDADISGANVLTF
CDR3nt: TGTGCCACCAGTGATGCCGACATCTCTGGGGCCAACGTCCTGACTTTC

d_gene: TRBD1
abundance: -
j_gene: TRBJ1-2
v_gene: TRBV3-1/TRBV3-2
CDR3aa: CASSQRGQIYYGYTF
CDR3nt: TGTGCCAGCAGCCAAAGGGGACAGATATACTATGGCTACACCTTC

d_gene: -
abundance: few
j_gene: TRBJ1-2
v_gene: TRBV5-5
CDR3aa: CASSNGQLGYGYTF
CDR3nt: TGTGCCAGCAGCAACGGACAGTTAGGTTATGGCTACACCTTC

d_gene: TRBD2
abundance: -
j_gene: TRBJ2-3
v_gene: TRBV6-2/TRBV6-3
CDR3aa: CASSKGLAGGLDTQYF
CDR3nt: TGTGCCAGCAGTAAGGGACTAGCGGGGGGGTTAGATACGCAGTATTTT

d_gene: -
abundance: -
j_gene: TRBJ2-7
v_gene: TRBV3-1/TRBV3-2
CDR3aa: CASKAAAGLMEQYF
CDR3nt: TGTGCCAGCAAGGCGGCAGCGGGCCTTATGGAGCAGTACTTC

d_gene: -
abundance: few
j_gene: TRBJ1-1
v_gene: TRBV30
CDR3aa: CAWSSGGNTEAFF
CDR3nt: TGTGCCTGGAGTTCGGGAGGTAACACTGAAGCTTTCTTT

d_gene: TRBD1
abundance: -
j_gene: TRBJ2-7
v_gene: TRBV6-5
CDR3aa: CASSRQGRHEQYF
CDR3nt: TGTGCCAGCAGTCGACAGGGTCGGCACGAGCAGTACTTC

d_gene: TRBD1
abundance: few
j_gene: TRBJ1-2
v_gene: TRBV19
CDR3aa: CASSTSGTGDLVRGYTF
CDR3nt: TGTGCCAGTAGTACGTCCGGGACAGGGGATTTAGTTCGTGGCTACACCTTC

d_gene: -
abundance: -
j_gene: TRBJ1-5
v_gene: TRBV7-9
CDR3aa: CASSLGNSNQPQHF
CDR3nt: TGTGCCAGCAGCTTAGGTAATAGCAATCAGCCCCAGCATTTT

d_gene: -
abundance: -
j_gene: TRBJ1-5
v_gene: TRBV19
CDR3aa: CASDQVSNQPQHF
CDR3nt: TGTGCCAGTGATCAGGTCAGCAATCAGCCCCAGCATTTT

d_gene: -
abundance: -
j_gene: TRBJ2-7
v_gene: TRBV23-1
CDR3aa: CASSQSPPQHTYEQYF
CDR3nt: TGCGCCAGCAGTCAATCGCCCCCACAGCATACCTACGAGCAGTACTTC

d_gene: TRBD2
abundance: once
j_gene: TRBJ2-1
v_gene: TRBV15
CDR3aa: CATSKDPGLAGKNEQFF
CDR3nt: TGTGCCACCAGCAAGGACCCGGGACTAGCGGGGAAAAATGAGCAGTTCTTC

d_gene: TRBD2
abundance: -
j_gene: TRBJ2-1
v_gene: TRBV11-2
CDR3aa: CASRPERASGGFF
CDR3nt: TGTGCCAGCAGGCCCGAAAGGGCTAGCGGGGGATTCTTC

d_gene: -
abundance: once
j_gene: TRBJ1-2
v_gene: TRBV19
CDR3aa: CASRTGVGYTF
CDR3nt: TGTGCCAGTAGGACAGGAGTCGGCTACACCTTC

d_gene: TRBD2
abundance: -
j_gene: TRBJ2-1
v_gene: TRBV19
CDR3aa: CASSIGGVAGGPGEQFF
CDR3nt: TGTGCCAGTAGTATAGGAGGGGTAGCGGGGGGCCCCGGTGAGCAGTTCTTC

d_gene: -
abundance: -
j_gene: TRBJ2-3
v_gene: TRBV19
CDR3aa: CASNNRVGNQPQYF
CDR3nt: TGTGCCAGTAATAACAGGGTGGGCAATCAGCCCCAGTATTTT

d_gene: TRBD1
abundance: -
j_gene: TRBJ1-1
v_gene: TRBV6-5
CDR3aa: CASSWDRTTNTEAFF
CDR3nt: TGTGCCAGCAGTTGGGACAGGACTACGAACACTGAAGCTTTCTTT

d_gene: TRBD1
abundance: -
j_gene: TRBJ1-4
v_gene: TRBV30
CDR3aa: CAWSVPGTGGGKLFF
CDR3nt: TGTGCCTGGAGTGTACCGGGGACAGGGGGCGGAAAACTGTTTTTT

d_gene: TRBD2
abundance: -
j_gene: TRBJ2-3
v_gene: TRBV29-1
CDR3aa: CSVEGTSGRADTQYF
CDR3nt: TGCAGCGTTGAAGGGACTAGCGGGAGGGCAGATACGCAGTATTTT